The 28 T cell receptor beta chains reported below all come from one sample, sequenced in a study of T cell changes during pregnancy in multiple sclerosis. Method: immunoSEQ multiplex PCR; TCRdb's copy keeps in-frame clones and lacks some. The sample has 130,000 or so clones, roughly 97% seen once; the top ten hold less than 0.55%. Material: peripheral blood, obtained after pregnancy. These receptor sequences come from a female donor with multiple sclerosis, enrolled in a pregnancy study.

The chain employs TRBV30 and TRBJ1-5; D gene uncertain. CDR1 and CDR2 from the germline V gene are GTSNPN and SVGIG (reference sequence). The ends were cut back, 1 base at V and 2 bases at J, with 6 bases in the middle. The CDR3 extends over 13 amino acids. The CDR3 nucleotides are TGTGCCTGGAGTGCGGTTGGCAATCAGCCCCAGCATTTT. This sequence encodes CAWSAVGNQPQHF.

The chain links TRBV6-6 to TRBJ1-2, with 9 positions matching TRBD1. Losses at the gene ends were 4 bases for V and 7 bases for J; bases not matched to a gene: 13. The CDR3 consists of 16 residues. The germline V gene has CDR1 MNHNY and CDR2 SVGAGI (reference sequence). CDR3 protein: CASSSRTGDMIRGYTF. CDR3 nucleotides: TGTGCCAGCAGTTCCCGGACAGGGGATATGATACGTGGCTACACCTTC.

This chain connects TRBV5-4 to TRBJ2-1; D gene ambiguous. Germline V gives CDR1 SGHNT, CDR2 YYREEE (reference sequence). This CDR3 has 13 residues. V gave up 1 base and J gave up 8 bases, with 10 bases separating them. CDR3 coding DNA: TGTGCCAGCAGCTTGACCCTATCCGATGAGCAGTTCTTC. This codes for CASSLTLSDEQFF.

The V and J genes are TRBV4-2 and TRBJ2-7; 7 bases align to TRBD2. CDR3 length: 20 amino acids. Trimming took 4 bases from V and 1 from J; bases not matched to a gene: 22. In germline, CDR1 is LGHNA, CDR2 YNFKEQ. The CDR3 loop reads CASSPNELAGHNLLSYEQYF. CDR3 DNA: TGTGCCAGCAGCCCGAACGAGTTAGCGGGCCATAATTTACTGTCCTACGAGCAGTACTTC.

The chain employs TRBV5-4 and TRBJ2-5; a possible D gene is TRBD2 (6 bases). V lost 4 bases and J 3 bases, leaving 25 bases between the germline ends. The CDR3 covers 18 residues. Germline V lookup: CDR1 SGHNT, CDR2 YYREEE (reference sequence). The CDR3, as DNA: TGTGCCAGCAGCGCCGAACTTTGGGGACTGACCGAGAAAGAGACCCAGTACTTC. This translates into CASSAELWGLTEKETQYF.

The chain recombines TRBV6-5 with TRBJ2-7; 7 nucleotides agree with TRBD1. With 3 bases clipped from V and 4 bases from J, the junction kept 6 bases outside the gene matches. The germline gives CDR1 MNHEY, CDR2 SVGAGI. The CDR3 covers 14 residues. For the CDR3, the DNA is TGTGCCAGCAGTTATGGGACAGCTGATTACGAGCAGTACTTC. Translated, it gives CASSYGTADYEQYF.

With regard to this clone: Other nucleotide sequences in the sample specify the same CDR3. The V call is TRBV11-2, the J call TRBJ2-2; possible D gene TRBD1, 5 bases. There are 14 residues in the CDR3. Looked up from germline, CDR1 is SGHAT and CDR2 is FQNNGV. V dropped 0 bases and J dropped 7 bases, with 9 bases sitting between them. Here the CDR3 DNA reads TGTGCCAGCAGCTTAGACAGGGTAGGCGGGGAGCTGTTTTTT. Translation: CASSLDRVGGELFF. Filled out from reference TRBV11-2 and TRBJ2-2, the complete variable domain reads EAGVAQSPRYKIIEKRQSVAFWCNPISGHATLYWYQQILGQGPKLLIQFQNNGVVDDSQLPKDRFSAERLKGVDSTLKIQPAKLEDSAVYLCASSLDRVGGELFFGEGSRLTVL.

The J gene is TRBJ1-1, the V gene TRBV7-6; D is uncertain. Trimming removed 0 bases from V and 1 base from J, with 6 bases in between. The CDR3 sequence is 14 residues long. The germline gives CDR1 SGHVS, CDR2 FNYEAQ. In nucleotides, the CDR3 is TGTGCCAGCAGCTTAGCGGGCAAGAACACTGAAGCTTTCTTT. Its protein product is CASSLAGKNTEAFF.

Comment on this clone: The junction differs from germline at one of its ends, possibly a read error. The chain is built from TRBV2 and TRBJ1-1; D possibly corresponds to TRBD1 (6 bases). This CDR3 spans 14 amino acids. Germline V lookup: CDR1 SNHLY, CDR2 FYNNEI. This CDR3 is CAGRIQGADTEAFF. In nucleotides, the CDR3 is TGTGCCGGCAGAATACAGGGTGCGGACACTGAAGCTTTCTTT. Together with reference TRBV2 and TRBJ1-1, the CDR3 gives the full variable domain: EPEVTQTPSHQVTQMGQEVILRCVPISNHLYFYWYRQILGQKVEFLVSFYNNEISEKSEIFDDQFSVERPDGSNFTLKIRSTKLEDSAMYFCAGRIQGADTEAFFGQGTRLTVV.

This clone was observed a handful of times. This chain links TRBV6-5 with TRBJ2-5; tentative D call: TRBD1 (5 bases). Germline CDR1 MNHEY, CDR2 SVGAGI. The ends were cut back, 5 bases at V and 12 bases at J, with 25 bases in the middle. The CDR3 runs 15 residues. The CDR3 protein is CASSNPGAASPTEYF. CDR3 sequence (DNA): TGTGCCAGCAGTAACCCTGGGGCAGCTTCTCCAACGGAGTACTTC.

The chain combines TRBV5-4 with TRBJ2-2; perhaps TRBD2 as D (6 bases). Per germline, CDR1 SGHNT and CDR2 YYREEE (reference sequence). This CDR3 comprises 15 residues. Trimming took 2 bases from V and 6 from J, leaving 14 bases between them. Here the CDR3 DNA reads TGTGCCAGCAGCTTTGGAATAGCGGAGTCCGGGGAGCTGTTTTTT. Translated, it gives CASSFGIAESGELFF. Based on the CDR3 plus reference TRBV5-4 and TRBJ2-2, the full variable domain is ETGVTQSPTHLIKTRGQQVTLRCSSQSGHNTVSWYQQALGQGPQFIFQYYREEENGRGNFPPRFSGLQFPNYSSELNVNALELDDSALYLCASSFGIAESGELFFGEGSRLTVL.

The chain couples TRBV6-1 to TRBJ1-1; D is perhaps TRBD1 (5 bases). Trimming shortened V by 3 bases and J by 4 bases, and 9 bases separated the two germline ends. CDR1 and CDR2 (germline): MNHNS, SASEGT. There are 13 residues in the CDR3. In DNA, the CDR3 is TGTGCCAGCAGTGAGGGGGGGGGCACTGAAGCTTTCTTT. Translated: CASSEGGGTEAFF.

This chain joins TRBV5-6 and TRBJ2-5; 8 positions agree with TRBD1. V gave up 2 bases and J gave up 4 bases; unmatched junction bases: 7. Looked up from germline, CDR1 is SGHDT and CDR2 is YYEEEE. CDR3 length: 15 amino acids. Here the CDR3 reads CASSFGQGRLETQYF. The CDR3 DNA follows: TGTGCCAGCAGCTTCGGACAGGGTCGTCTAGAGACCCAGTACTTC.

In this sample, this clone turned up a few times. The J gene is TRBJ2-3, the V gene TRBV9, with 8 bases fitting TRBD2. CDR3 length equals 15 residues. V gave up 4 bases and J gave up 1 base; unmatched junction bases: 5. The germline CDR1 and CDR2 sequences are SGDLS and YYNGEE. Here the CDR3 DNA reads TGTGCCAGCAGCACCCGAGCGGGGGGCACAGATACGCAGTATTTT. Translation gives CASSTRAGGTDTQYF.

This clone has just one count. Here the CDR3 reads CASRVGGYEQYF. The CDR3 region has the DNA TGTGCCAGCCGTGTGGGGGGCTACGAGCAGTACTTC. The chain combines TRBV6-1 with TRBJ2-7; possible D gene TRBD2, 6 bases. CDR3 length: 12 amino acids. CDR1 and CDR2 from the germline V gene are MNHNS and SASEGT. The V gene lost 8 bases and the J gene lost 3 bases, with 11 bases spanning the gap.

This rearrangement joins TRBV11-1 to TRBJ2-1, with 9 bases that match TRBD2. This CDR3 has 14 amino acids. The germline V gene encodes CDR1 SGHAT and CDR2 FQDESV (reference sequence). Trimming removed 5 bases from V and 9 bases from J; junction bases left unmatched: 8. The CDR3 is CASSPKAGGAEQFF. The CDR3 DNA sequence: TGTGCCAGCAGCCCAAAAGCGGGAGGTGCTGAGCAGTTCTTC.

The chain is built from TRBV28 and TRBJ1-2; 8 bases agree with TRBD1. This CDR3 comprises 14 residues. Losses at the gene ends were 7 bases for V and 1 base for J; bases not matched to a gene: 5. Germline V gene sequence: CDR1 MDHEN, CDR2 SYDVKM. As DNA, the CDR3 is TGTGCCAGCAATCCAACAGGGGGTAACTATGGCTACACCTTC. It translates to CASNPTGGNYGYTF.

The genes are TRBV5-1 and TRBJ2-5, with D unresolved. Between the trimmed V and J ends, which lost 7 bases and 4 bases, there was a span of 11 bases. Germline CDR1 is SGHRS and CDR2 is YFSETQ. The CDR3 covers 12 residues. CDR3 in amino acids: CASSAPGETQYF. In DNA, the CDR3 is TGCGCCAGCTCTGCTCCGGGAGAGACCCAGTACTTC.

The chain couples TRBV5-1 to TRBJ2-7, with a possible D match to TRBD2 (5 bases). Germline values: CDR1 SGHRS, CDR2 YFSETQ. This CDR3 has 15 residues. V shed 7 bases and J shed 1 base, with 18 bases lying between them. CDR3 residues: CASSLEGHGSYEQYF. DNA for the CDR3: TGCGCCAGCTCCCTCGAGGGCCACGGATCCTACGAGCAGTACTTC.

V is TRBV2 and J is TRBJ1-2; TRBD1 matches 7 bases. After removal of 5 bases from V and 3 bases from J, the junction contained 6 bases not matched to a gene. Germline CDR1 is SNHLY and CDR2 is FYNNEI. The CDR3 is 14 amino acids. The DNA of the CDR3 is TGTGCCAGCAGTAAGGACAGGCTAGACTATGGCTACACCTTC. This translates into CASSKDRLDYGYTF.

V and J are TRBV7-2 and TRBJ2-1; 7 bases agree with TRBD2. The CDR3 runs 15 residues. The J segment lost 3 bases and the V segment lost 5 bases, leaving 7 bases of the junction unmatched. Germline V gene lookup returns CDR1 SGHTA and CDR2 FQGNSA. The chain's CDR3 is CASSHRDYLYNEQFF. The CDR3, as DNA: TGTGCCAGCAGCCACCGGGACTACCTCTACAATGAGCAGTTCTTC.

The chain links TRBV2 to TRBJ2-7; 7 nucleotides match TRBD1. The CDR3 runs to 15 residues. The V gene's germline CDR1 is SNHLY and CDR2 FYNNEI. J gave up 0 bases and V 6 bases, and 8 bases lay outside the gene matches. The CDR3 DNA reads as TGTGCCAGCAGACCCCGGGACAGTTACTCCTACGAGCAGTACTTC. This encodes CASRPRDSYSYEQYF. Combining the CDR3 with reference TRBV2 and TRBJ2-7 gives the whole variable domain EPEVTQTPSHQVTQMGQEVILRCVPISNHLYFYWYRQILGQKVEFLVSFYNNEISEKSEIFDDQFSVERPDGSNFTLKIRSTKLEDSAMYFCASRPRDSYSYEQYFGPGTRLTVT.

The V call is TRBV29-1, the J call TRBJ2-1; 10 bases align to TRBD2. The CDR3 contains 13 residues. Germline loops: CDR1 SQVTM, CDR2 ANQGSEA. V shed 6 bases and J 8 bases; nucleotides not matched to a gene: 7. In DNA form, the CDR3 reads TGCAGCGTAGCTAGCGGGAGTTTGGATGAGCAGTTCTTC. It translates to CSVASGSLDEQFF.

The CDR3 DNA reads as TGCGCCAGCAGCACCGGACTAGCGGGACTTAGACTACAAGAGACCCAGTACTTC. It specifies CASSTGLAGLRLQETQYF. The V and J genes are TRBV5-1 and TRBJ2-5, with 12 positions matching TRBD2. CDR1 SGHRS and CDR2 YFSETQ come from the germline V gene. This CDR3 has 18 residues. V was pared by 4 bases and J by 2 bases, with 12 bases of the junction left unmatched.

The chain couples TRBV7-3 to TRBJ1-2; 9 bases fit TRBD1. Germline V gene sequence: CDR1 SGHTA, CDR2 FQGTGA. After removal of 5 bases from V and 7 bases from J, the junction contained 11 bases not matched to a gene. The CDR3 is 15 residues long. In DNA, the CDR3 is TGTGCCAGCAGCCTTACAGGGGGCGCCGGGGGTGGCTACACCTTC. This codes for CASSLTGGAGGGYTF.

The genes are TRBV28 and TRBJ2-7; possible D gene TRBD1, 6 bases. The CDR3 loop spans 12 amino acids. The V and J ends lost 5 bases and 3 bases respectively, with 8 bases between them. The germline gives CDR1 MDHEN, CDR2 SYDVKM. CDR3 bases: TGTGCCAGCAGTAACAGGGACTACGAGCAGTACTTC. Protein: CASSNRDYEQYF.

The chain joins TRBV6-1 to TRBJ1-2; 9 positions match TRBD1. CDR3 length: 13 residues. Unmatched junction bases numbered 3, after V lost 4 bases and J lost 6 bases. Germline loops: CDR1 MNHNS, CDR2 SASEGT. DNA for the CDR3: TGTGCCAGCAGTGTACAGGGGGCCAATGGCTACACCTTC. Translating gives CASSVQGANGYTF.

The chain joins TRBV7-6 to TRBJ2-7; TRBD2 matches at 8 bases. The trim removed 8 bases at V and 5 bases at J, leaving 5 bases unmatched. The CDR3 extends over 12 amino acids. The germline V gene encodes CDR1 SGHVS and CDR2 FNYEAQ. The CDR3 loop is CASESGSHEQYF. The CDR3 nucleotides are TGTGCCAGCGAAAGCGGGAGCCACGAGCAGTACTTC. The full variable domain, rest sourced from reference TRBV7-6 and TRBJ2-7, is GAGVSQSPRYKVTKRGQDVALRCDPISGHVSLYWYRQALGQGPEFLTYFNYEAQQDKSGLPNDRFSAERPEGSISTLTIQRTEQRDSAMYRCASESGSHEQYFGPGTRLTVT.